This T cell receptor (beta chain) was retrieved from a study of control samples from healthy donors and cancer patients. Assay: immunoSEQ multiplex PCR; the TCRdb copy retains only in-frame clones and omits some. The sample contains about 77,000 clones, 85% to 95% of which appear only once. Comment on this clone: One end of the junction fails to match germline, which may point to a read error.

Germline lookup yields CDR1 SGHTA and CDR2 FQGTGA. This CDR3 is built from 16 residues. The chain couples TRBV7-3 to TRBJ1-3; no clear D gene. Sequencing input: blood. The source is a woman aged 55-69 years in good health. This CDR3 is CASSLTPPGVGNTIYF. The CDR3, as DNA: TGTGCCAGCAGCCTAACCCCCCCGGGCGTTGGAAACACCATATATTTT.